This TCR beta chain was identified in a study of OX40 agonist ivuxolimab in advanced cancers. TCRdb's copy holds only in-frame clones and misses some; the assay was immunoSEQ multiplex PCR. This sample yields 40,000 to 55,000 clones, of which roughly 80% are seen a single time; more than 9% belongs to the top ten. This CDR3 spans 13 amino acids. The ends were cut back, 6 bases at V and 7 bases at J, with 14 bases in the middle. Per the germline V gene, CDR1 is SGHVS and CDR2 is FQNEAQ. The chain joins TRBV7-8 to TRBJ2-3; possible D gene TRBD2, 6 bases. The specimen comprised CD4+ or CD8+ T cells sorted from blood, sampled in a trial of the OX40 agonist ivuxolimab. The origin of this receptor is an adult with an advanced solid tumor such as melanoma, head and neck, liver or kidney cancer. The CDR3 DNA reads as TGTGCCAGCAGGGGGGGTATGGAGAATACGCAGTATTTT. Translating it yields CASRGGMENTQYF.